One and the same sample provided the 25 T cell receptor beta chains below, sequenced in a study of control samples from healthy donors and cancer patients. The data were produced by immunoSEQ multiplex PCR, yet TCRdb's version contains in-frame clones alone and is incomplete. The sample lists more than 70,000 clones, 91% occurring once. The sequenced sample consisted of blood. All receptors derive from a woman aged 30 to 39 in good health.

The chain carries TRBV6-1 and TRBJ2-7, with a possible D match to TRBD1 (6 bases). V shed 1 base and J shed 4 bases, with 11 bases lying between them. This CDR3 has 14 residues. Germline V CDR1 and CDR2: MNHNS, SASEGT. The CDR3 sequence: CASSEGRGRYEQYF. The CDR3 coding sequence is TGTGCCAGCAGTGAAGGCAGGGGAAGATACGAGCAGTACTTC.

V gene TRBV18 combines with J gene TRBJ2-1; 7 bases agree with TRBD1. The length of the CDR3 is 14 residues. Trimming cost V 5 bases and J 2 bases; bases outside gene matches: 3. Germline CDR1 KGHSH, CDR2 LQKENI. This CDR3 is CASSAGTAYNEQFF. CDR3 bases: TGTGCCAGCTCAGCTGGGACAGCCTACAATGAGCAGTTCTTC.

This clone was seen more than once but under ten times. The J gene is TRBJ2-1, the V gene TRBV9, with D possibly TRBD2 on 6 matching bases. V was shortened by 0 bases and J by 4 bases, with 11 bases between the two germline ends. The CDR3 contains 15 residues. The germline CDR1 and CDR2 sequences are SGDLS and YYNGEE. The CDR3 region has the DNA TGTGCCAGCAGCGTAGAGGGGAGGACTTACAATGAGCAGTTCTTC. It encodes CASSVEGRTYNEQFF.

This clone has only one observation. J is TRBJ2-7 and V is TRBV27; 8 positions agree with TRBD2. V was clipped by 3 bases and J by 2 bases; unmatched bases: 9. CDR1 MNHEY and CDR2 SMNVEV come from the germline V gene (reference sequence). The CDR3 runs 16 residues. The CDR3, as DNA: TGTGCCAGCAGTTTCTCCGGGGGGGGATCAACCTACGAGCAGTACTTC. It is translated as CASSFSGGGSTYEQYF.

This rearrangement joins TRBV7-2 to TRBJ2-2; TRBD1 agrees at 10 bases. Germline loops: CDR1 SGHTA, CDR2 FQGNSA. With 3 bases clipped from V and 3 bases from J, the junction kept 4 bases outside the gene matches. CDR3 length: 16 amino acids. The DNA for the CDR3 is TGTGCCAGCAGCTTCTCCGGGACAGGGGACACCGGGGAGCTGTTTTTT. Its protein product is CASSFSGTGDTGELFF.

The V call is TRBV11-2, the J call TRBJ1-1; 8 bases fit TRBD1. Germline values: CDR1 SGHAT, CDR2 FQNNGV. The trim removed 6 bases at V and 4 bases at J, leaving 16 bases unmatched. This CDR3 contains 17 residues. CDR3 region: CASSKGDRFRWSTEAFF. The CDR3 DNA is TGTGCCAGCAGTAAAGGGGACAGGTTTAGGTGGAGCACTGAAGCTTTCTTT.

This chain connects TRBV4-1 to TRBJ1-4; tentative D call: TRBD1 (5 bases). This CDR3 has 14 residues. The germline gives CDR1 MGHRA, CDR2 YSYEKL. V lost 4 bases to trimming and J lost 8 bases, with 14 bases between them. The CDR3: CASSLLTRDEKLFF. In DNA, the CDR3 is TGCGCCAGCAGCCTGCTGACCAGGGACGAAAAACTGTTTTTT.

This clone appeared a few times. The chain recombines TRBV12-3 or TRBV12-4 with TRBJ2-7, with D perhaps matching TRBD1 (5 bases). Trimming removed 5 bases at V and 7 bases at J, with 15 bases between. CDR3 length: 13 residues. CDR3 nucleotides: TGTGCCAGCAGTCGGAACAGGTGGTCGGAGCAGTACTTC. Its translation: CASSRNRWSEQYF.

The CDR3 region is CAWRGFLVRDGYTF. CDR3 in DNA: TGTGCCTGGAGGGGTTTTCTAGTCAGGGATGGCTACACCTTC. This sequence joins TRBV30 and TRBJ1-2; a possible D gene is TRBD1 (5 bases). CDR3 size: 14 residues. Germline V gene sequence: CDR1 GTSNPN, CDR2 SVGIG (reference sequence). Trimming took 3 bases from V and 6 from J, leaving 17 bases between them.

CDR3 amino acids: CASRTPQSYGYTF. CDR3 nucleotides: TGTGCCAGCAGGACCCCACAGAGTTATGGCTACACCTTC. This rearrangement joins TRBV28 to TRBJ1-2, with D uncertain. Germline-derived CDR1 and CDR2 are MDHEN and SYDVKM. This CDR3 is 13 amino acids long. Trimming took 6 bases from V and 5 from J, leaving 13 bases between them.

The chain combines TRBV5-1 with TRBJ2-1; TRBD2 matches at 8 bases. V lost 0 bases and J lost 0; bases outside the gene matches: 2. CDR3 length equals 16 residues. Per germline, CDR1 SGHRS and CDR2 YFSETQ. This CDR3 is CASSLGGTSSYNEQFF. CDR3 nucleotides: TGCGCCAGCAGCTTGGGAGGGACTAGCTCCTACAATGAGCAGTTCTTC.

The chain carries TRBV9 and TRBJ1-3; TRBD1 is a possible D gene (5 bases). The V gene lost 0 bases and the J gene lost 8 bases, with 9 bases spanning the gap. This CDR3 is 13 amino acids long. CDR1 SGDLS and CDR2 YYNGEE come from the germline V gene. CDR3 sequence reads: CASSVAGKDTIYF. Written as DNA, the CDR3 is TGTGCCAGCAGCGTAGCAGGGAAGGACACCATATATTTT.

This chain joins TRBV3-1 (or the pseudogene TRBV3-2) and TRBJ1-1, with D tentatively TRBD1 (5 bases). Looked up from germline, CDR1 is LGHDT and CDR2 is YNNKEL (reference sequence). CDR3 size: 16 residues. V gave up 0 bases and J gave up 4 bases, with 15 bases separating them. CDR3 nucleotides: TGTGCCAGCAGCCAAGATCGTCAGGGTTTCGGCACTGAAGCTTTCTTT. This sequence encodes CASSQDRQGFGTEAFF.

The chain is built from TRBV5-1 and TRBJ2-3; D uncertain. The CDR3 is 12 amino acids. Per the germline V gene, CDR1 is SGHRS and CDR2 is YFSETQ. V dropped 4 bases and J dropped 2 bases, with 5 bases sitting between them. The CDR3 reads CASSINTDTQYF. CDR3 DNA sequence: TGCGCCAGCAGCATAAACACAGATACGCAGTATTTT.

This rearrangement joins TRBV6-5 to TRBJ2-3; maybe TRBD2 (6 bases). Germline values: CDR1 MNHEY, CDR2 SVGAGI. The CDR3 is made up of 14 amino acids. V was trimmed by 6 bases and J by 2 bases, leaving 12 bases between them. CDR3 in amino acids: CASRVASATDTQYF. DNA of the CDR3: TGTGCCAGCAGAGTGGCTAGCGCCACAGATACGCAGTATTTT.

This sequence joins TRBV11-2 and TRBJ2-5, with 9 bases aligning to TRBD2. The CDR3 spans 15 residues. The V gene end was trimmed by 6 bases and the J gene end by 2 bases; junction bases not matched to a gene: 7. Germline loops: CDR1 SGHAT, CDR2 FQNNGV. The CDR3 DNA follows: TGTGCCAGCAGTAGGCTAGCGGGGCGGCAAGAGACCCAGTACTTC. This encodes CASSRLAGRQETQYF. The complete variable domain, with remaining parts taken from reference TRBV11-2 and TRBJ2-5, reads EAGVAQSPRYKIIEKRQSVAFWCNPISGHATLYWYQQILGQGPKLLIQFQNNGVVDDSQLPKDRFSAERLKGVDSTLKIQPAKLEDSAVYLCASSRLAGRQETQYFGPGTRLLVL.

This chain connects TRBV6-5 to TRBJ1-2, with D possibly TRBD1 on 6 matching bases. The CDR3 loop spans 13 amino acids. The V gene lost 2 bases and the J gene lost 7 bases, with 11 bases spanning the gap. The germline gives CDR1 MNHEY, CDR2 SVGAGI. Here the CDR3 reads CASSYGQGGGYTF. CDR3 DNA: TGTGCCAGCAGTTACGGCCAAGGGGGTGGCTACACCTTC.

The chain joins TRBV4-2 to TRBJ2-7, with 8 bases lining up with TRBD2. The germline gives CDR1 LGHNA, CDR2 YNFKEQ. V was pared by 0 bases and J by 3 bases, with 7 bases of the junction left unmatched. This CDR3 contains 16 residues. The CDR3 region is CASSQDGASGLYEQYF. In nucleotides, the CDR3 is TGTGCCAGCAGCCAAGATGGGGCTAGCGGGCTCTACGAGCAGTACTTC.

The sample holds one count of this clone. This chain connects TRBV5-8 to TRBJ1-6, with TRBD1 matching over 7 bases. CDR3 size: 17 residues. Germline-derived CDR1 and CDR2 are SGHTS and YDEGEE. J gave up 6 bases and V 2 bases, and 11 bases lay outside the gene matches. The DNA of the CDR3 is TGTGCCAGCAGCTTCCACGGAGGACAGGCGCCTAATTCACCCCTCCACTTT. Translation: CASSFHGGQAPNSPLHF. Complete variable domain (other parts from reference TRBV5-8 and TRBJ1-6): EAGVTQSPTHLIKTRGQQATLRCSPISGHTSVYWYQQALGLGLQFLLWYDEGEERNRGNFPPRFSGRQFPNYSSELNVNALELEDSALYLCASSFHGGQAPNSPLHFGNGTRLTVT.

This clone showed up just a few times. The J gene is TRBJ1-4, the V gene TRBV9; D unclear. The V gene lost 3 bases and the J gene lost 6 bases, with 12 bases spanning the gap. CDR3 length: 14 residues. CDR1 and CDR2 (germline): SGDLS, YYNGEE. CDR3 sequence (DNA): TGTGCCAGCAGCGCTCGACCCGGGGATGAAAAACTGTTTTTT. Its translation: CASSARPGDEKLFF.

This clone has only one observation. This chain uses TRBV2 with TRBJ2-1; D is perhaps TRBD1 or TRBD2 (5 bases each). CDR3 length: 16 residues. V lost 2 bases, J lost 0 bases, and 11 bases lay in between. Per germline, CDR1 SNHLY and CDR2 FYNNEI. The CDR3: CASSERDQSSYNEQFF. Written as DNA, the CDR3 is TGTGCCAGCAGTGAACGGGACCAGAGCTCCTACAATGAGCAGTTCTTC.

The chain employs TRBV7-2 and TRBJ2-7, with 9 bases matching TRBD1. The trim removed 2 bases at V and 4 bases at J, leaving 3 bases unmatched. Germline-derived CDR1 and CDR2 are SGHTA and FQGNSA. The CDR3 length is 14 residues. DNA of the CDR3: TGTGCCAGCAGCTTACACAGGGGGCTATACGAGCAGTACTTC. This translates into CASSLHRGLYEQYF.

Concerning this clone itself: The junction departs from the called germline gene at one end, perhaps through a read error. V is TRBV7-8 and J is TRBJ2-7; D possibly corresponds to TRBD1 (7 bases). This CDR3 is built from 15 residues. The germline V gene encodes CDR1 SGHVS and CDR2 FQNEAQ. The CDR3 sequence is CAGSWGAGGSYEQYF. The CDR3, as DNA: TGTGCCGGCAGCTGGGGGGCAGGGGGCTCCTACGAGCAGTACTTC.

This clone is a singleton in its sample. The chain carries TRBV3-1 (or the pseudogene TRBV3-2) and TRBJ1-6; TRBD1 agrees at 8 bases. CDR1 and CDR2 (germline): LGHDT, YNNKEL (reference sequence). The CDR3 is 16 residues long. The V segment lost 1 base and the J segment 5 bases; nucleotides outside the gene matches: 4. CDR3 protein: CASSQVTTGDNSPLHF. The CDR3 DNA sequence: TGTGCCAGCAGCCAAGTTACGACAGGGGATAATTCACCCCTCCACTTT.

This chain connects TRBV9 to TRBJ1-4; unclear D gene. CDR1 and CDR2 from the germline V gene are SGDLS and YYNGEE. With 1 base removed from V and 5 bases from J, the gap between germline ends came to 6 bases. The CDR3 covers 13 residues. CDR3 nucleotide sequence: TGTGCCAGCAGCGTACGGGAAAATGAAAAACTGTTTTTT. It is translated as CASSVRENEKLFF.